This is a list of T cell receptor beta chains from one sample in a study of blood T cell repertoires in COVID-19. The assay was immunoSEQ multiplex PCR, and TCRdb's table has in-frame clones only and misses some. The data contain 250,000 to 400,000 clones, approximately 87% of them singletons. Sequencing was carried out using peripheral blood. The receptors shown here come from a woman aged 30 to 39 with COVID-19, enrolled during active disease. The CDR3 runs from the conserved cysteine through the conserved F or W. Fields, in order: D gene, CDR3 length, clone size, V gene, J gene, CDR3 protein, CDR3 DNA. A D gene is named only where the DNA matches it firmly. Size is omitted from some rows. Given values are once, few, many or a class for expanded clones.

.,14,.,TRBV18,TRBJ1-5,CASSQGGGNQPQHF,TGTGCCAGCTCACAAGGTGGAGGCAATCAGCCCCAGCATTTT
TRBD2,14,.,TRBV5-1,TRBJ2-1,CASSWGTSYNEQFF,TGCGCCAGCAGCTGGGGGACTAGCTACAATGAGCAGTTCTTC
.,13,.,TRBV30,TRBJ1-5,CAWSGGGIGPQHF,TGTGCCTGGAGTGGGGGGGGAATTGGGCCCCAGCATTTT
.,15,.,TRBV3-1/TRBV3-2,TRBJ1-4,CASSQVGEGNEKLFF,TGTGCCAGCAGCCAAGTGGGGGAGGGTAATGAAAAACTGTTTTTT
.,14,.,TRBV6-1,TRBJ1-5,CASSESGSNQPQHF,TGTGCCAGCAGTGAATCAGGGAGCAATCAGCCCCAGCATTTT
TRBD2,17,.,TRBV15,TRBJ2-2,CATSREGTSLNTGELFF,TGTGCCACCAGCAGAGAAGGGACTAGCCTGAACACCGGGGAGCTGTTTTTT
TRBD2,16,.,TRBV9,TRBJ2-1,CASSPTGLGGGNEQFF,TGTGCCAGCAGCCCCACGGGACTAGGGGGAGGCAATGAGCAGTTCTTC
.,14,.,TRBV27,TRBJ1-4,CASSLSGVGEKLFF,TGTGCCAGCAGTTTATCAGGGGTGGGTGAAAAACTGTTTTTT
.,14,.,TRBV6-5,TRBJ1-6,CASKGVFDDSPLHF,TGTGCCAGCAAGGGGGTTTTCGATGATTCACCCCTCCACTTT
TRBD2,16,.,TRBV5-4,TRBJ2-3,CASSYGLAGRTDTQYF,TGTGCCAGCAGCTATGGACTAGCGGGAAGGACAGATACGCAGTATTTT
TRBD1,14,once,TRBV2,TRBJ1-1,CASRGTGEATEAFF,TGTGCCAGCCGAGGGACAGGGGAGGCCACTGAAGCTTTCTTT
TRBD1,16,.,TRBV5-1,TRBJ2-1,CASSLARTGPPYEQFF,TGCGCCAGCAGCTTGGCCCGGACAGGTCCACCTTATGAGCAGTTCTTC
TRBD1,14,.,TRBV2,TRBJ2-7,CASSLQGASYEQYF,TGTGCCAGCAGTTTGCAGGGGGCTTCCTACGAGCAGTACTTC
.,14,.,TRBV19,TRBJ1-2,CASSAGDFTYGYTF,TGTGCCAGTAGTGCGGGGGACTTTACCTATGGCTACACCTTC
.,15,.,TRBV6-4,TRBJ1-2,CASRQATGSNYGYTF,TGTGCCAGCAGACAGGCCACAGGATCTAACTATGGCTACACCTTC
.,14,once,TRBV28,TRBJ1-1,CASRAIQGGTEAFF,TGTGCCAGCAGGGCTATACAGGGTGGTACTGAAGCTTTCTTT
.,15,once,TRBV28,TRBJ2-7,CASSPQGGASYEQYF,TGTGCCAGCAGTCCTCAGGGGGGCGCCTCCTACGAGCAGTACTTC
TRBD2,15,few,TRBV6-1,TRBJ2-7,CASSEGLAGSYEQYF,TGTGCCAGCAGTGAAGGACTAGCGGGCTCCTACGAGCAGTACTTC
TRBD1,14,.,TRBV28,TRBJ1-2,CASSPPDRDEGYTF,TGTGCCAGCAGTCCTCCGGACAGGGACGAAGGCTACACCTTC
TRBD1,14,.,TRBV27,TRBJ1-2,CASRPTGVSYGYTF,TGTGCCAGCAGACCTACAGGGGTTTCCTATGGCTACACCTTC
.,17,.,TRBV28,TRBJ1-1,CASSVYRESPVNTEAFF,TGTGCCAGCAGTGTATACAGGGAATCCCCAGTTAACACTGAAGCTTTCTTT
.,15,.,TRBV5-1,TRBJ2-7,CASSSGLGRAYEQYF,TGCGCCAGCAGCTCGGGCTTGGGCAGGGCCTACGAGCAGTACTTC
TRBD2,19,.,TRBV4-2,TRBJ2-2,CASSQELAGGPPNTGELFF,TGTGCCAGCAGCCAAGAGCTAGCGGGAGGGCCCCCGAACACCGGGGAGCTGTTTTTT
TRBD2,15,.,TRBV30,TRBJ2-5,CAWNPTSGVQETQYF,TGTGCCTGGAACCCGACTAGCGGGGTCCAAGAGACCCAGTACTTC
TRBD1,16,.,TRBV4-2,TRBJ1-4,CASSQGTGRGHEKLFF,TGTGCCAGCAGCCAAGGGACAGGGAGGGGACATGAAAAACTGTTTTTT
TRBD1,14,once,TRBV18,TRBJ2-5,CASSPDRARGTQYF,TGTGCCAGCTCACCGGACAGGGCGAGGGGGACCCAGTACTTC
TRBD1,19,.,TRBV5-6,TRBJ1-1,CASSFDTNRGRGLNTEAFF,TGTGCCAGCAGTTTTGACACCAACAGGGGCAGGGGTCTGAACACTGAAGCTTTCTTT
.,15,.,TRBV6-6,TRBJ1-3,CASSSRRDSGNTIYF,TGTGCCAGCAGTTCTCGGCGGGACTCTGGAAACACCATATATTTT
.,13,few,TRBV12-5,TRBJ1-1,CASGFSINTEAFF,TGTGCTAGTGGTTTTAGTATAAACACTGAAGCTTTCTTT
.,14,.,TRBV5-1,TRBJ2-5,CASSLMTSQETQYF,TGCGCCAGCAGCTTAATGACTAGCCAAGAGACCCAGTACTTC
.,14,.,TRBV2,TRBJ1-1,CASTSWQGNTEAFF,TGTGCCAGCACTTCCTGGCAGGGTAACACTGAAGCTTTCTTT
TRBD1,17,.,TRBV18,TRBJ1-3,CASSPGQASLSGNTIYF,TGTGCCAGCTCCCCCGGACAGGCCTCCCTCTCTGGAAACACCATATATTTT
.,13,.,TRBV12-3/TRBV12-4,TRBJ2-7,CASSLTVSYEQYF,TGTGCCAGCAGTTTGACAGTTTCCTACGAGCAGTACTTC
TRBD1,17,.,TRBV11-2,TRBJ2-1,CASSLPRTGGASNEQFF,TGTGCCAGCAGCCTACCCCGGACAGGGGGCGCAAGCAATGAGCAGTTCTTC
TRBD1,16,.,TRBV11-2,TRBJ1-3,CASGPAGQVSRNTIYF,TGTGCCAGCGGACCAGCCGGACAGGTCTCCCGAAACACCATATATTTT
.,13,.,TRBV27,TRBJ2-3,CASRRPTGDTQYF,TGTGCCAGCAGACGACCCACAGGGGATACGCAGTATTTT
.,16,.,TRBV5-1,TRBJ2-5,CASSLELAQAVETQYF,TGCGCCAGCAGCTTGGAATTGGCACAGGCGGTGGAGACCCAGTACTTC
TRBD2,17,.,TRBV5-6,TRBJ2-3,CASSWGLAGAGADTQYF,TGTGCCAGCAGCTGGGGACTAGCGGGAGCGGGAGCCGATACGCAGTATTTT
.,14,.,TRBV7-3,TRBJ1-1,CASSLHGGDTEAFF,TGTGCCAGCAGCTTACACGGAGGGGACACTGAAGCTTTCTTT
TRBD1,13,few,TRBV5-1,TRBJ1-1,CASSLGQGAEAFF,TGCGCCAGCAGCTTGGGACAGGGGGCTGAAGCTTTCTTT
.,16,.,TRBV6-1,TRBJ1-6,CASSEAKSSYNSPLHF,TGTGCCAGCAGTGAAGCAAAGAGTTCCTATAATTCACCCCTCCACTTT
TRBD1,17,few,TRBV2,TRBJ1-5,CASSVGRGRSSNQPQHF,TGTGCCAGCAGTGTAGGCAGGGGGCGTTCAAGCAATCAGCCCCAGCATTTT
.,13,.,TRBV7-2,TRBJ2-7,CASSLWTNYEQYF,TGTGCCAGCAGCCTATGGACTAACTACGAGCAGTACTTC
TRBD1,15,.,TRBV5-1,TRBJ2-3,CASSTTGGVTDTQYF,TGCGCCAGCAGCACGACAGGGGGAGTAACAGATACGCAGTATTTT
TRBD1,14,.,TRBV30,TRBJ2-5,CAWSFGQGGETQYF,TGTGCCTGGAGTTTTGGACAGGGCGGAGAGACCCAGTACTTC
.,15,.,TRBV30,TRBJ1-2,CAWNILLGGGNGYTF,TGTGCCTGGAATATCCTCCTAGGCGGGGGTAATGGCTACACCTTC
.,16,.,TRBV3-1/TRBV3-2,TRBJ2-1,CASSQTKASPYNEQFF,TGTGCCAGCAGCCAAACAAAGGCTAGCCCCTACAATGAGCAGTTCTTC
TRBD1,14,.,TRBV19,TRBJ2-3,CASSITGGTDTQYF,TGTGCCAGTAGTATCACAGGGGGCACAGATACGCAGTATTTT
.,15,few,TRBV11-2,TRBJ1-6,CASSLETGYNSPLHF,TGTGCCAGCAGCCTTGAGACGGGATATAATTCACCCCTCCACTTT
.,14,.,TRBV6-5,TRBJ2-3,CASTGLSSTDTQYF,TGTGCCTCAACAGGTCTAAGTAGCACAGATACGCAGTATTTT
.,14,.,TRBV3-1/TRBV3-2,TRBJ2-7,CASSHGQSHYEQYF,TGTGCCAGCAGCCACGGACAGAGTCACTACGAGCAGTACTTC
.,14,.,TRBV28,TRBJ1-4,CASSLAGKGEKLFF,TGTGCCAGCAGTTTGGCGGGGAAAGGTGAAAAACTGTTTTTT
TRBD2,14,.,TRBV5-1,TRBJ2-3,CASSLLASTDTQYF,TGCGCCAGCAGCTTACTAGCGAGCACAGATACGCAGTATTTT
TRBD2,14,.,TRBV5-1,TRBJ2-7,CASSPTSGSYEQYF,TGCGCCAGCAGCCCGACTAGCGGCTCCTACGAGCAGTACTTC
TRBD1,17,once,TRBV5-4,TRBJ2-1,CASSLGQGRNSYNEQFF,TGTGCCAGCAGCTTGGGACAGGGGCGCAACTCCTACAATGAGCAGTTCTTC
.,14,once,TRBV19,TRBJ2-1,CASNGAGPYNEQFF,TGTGCCAGTAATGGGGCGGGACCCTACAATGAGCAGTTCTTC
.,15,once,TRBV6-1,TRBJ1-3,CASSEEGISGNTIYF,TGTGCCAGCAGTGAAGAGGGGATCTCTGGAAACACCATATATTTT